A single sample gave rise to the 5 T cell receptor beta chains below, sequenced in a study of T cells of healthy individuals. TCRdb ran MiXCR on the 5' RACE reads and lists one entry per CDR3 protein. The sample holds around 98,000 distinct CDR3 sequences, under 20% seen once. Receptor source: a human donor in good health.

The rearrangement joins TRBV7-2 to TRBJ1-2; D uncertain. The ends were cut back, 5 bases at V and 7 bases at J, with 17 bases in the middle. Germline V gives CDR1 SGHTA, CDR2 FQGNSA. The CDR3 runs 14 residues. The CDR3 protein is CASSVLPATIGYTF. The DNA for the CDR3 is TGTGCCAGCAGCGTCCTTCCCGCGACGATTGGCTACACCTTC.

This clonotype was detected only a few times. The chain uses TRBV6-5 and TRBJ1-1; 9 bases line up with TRBD1. The CDR3 contains 13 residues. Germline CDR1 reads MNHEY; CDR2 reads SVGAGI. J gave up 5 bases and V 6 bases, and 4 bases lay outside the gene matches. This chain's CDR3 is CASRRTGATEAFF. CDR3 nucleotides: TGTGCCAGCAGACGGACAGGGGCAACTGAAGCTTTCTTT.

This clonotype was seen a few times. The chain has TRBV10-3 and TRBJ2-1, with 9 bases identical to TRBD2. J was trimmed by 7 bases and V by 6 bases; bases with no gene match: 7. Looked up from germline, CDR1 is ENHRY and CDR2 is SYGVKD. This CDR3 has 14 amino acids. The CDR3 protein is CAISLAGASNEQFF. For the CDR3, the DNA is TGTGCCATCAGCTTAGCGGGAGCTAGTAATGAGCAGTTCTTC.

This clonotype was found many times. V usage is TRBV20-1 and J usage is TRBJ1-5; D gene unclear. Germline V gives CDR1 DFQATT, CDR2 SNEGSKA (reference sequence). Trimming removed 3 bases from V and 6 bases from J, with 9 bases in between. The CDR3 has 12 residues. CDR3 sequence reads: CSARGLTQPQHF. CDR3 nucleotide sequence: TGCAGTGCTAGGGGCTTGACTCAGCCCCAGCATTTT.

This clonotype was seen a few times. The rearrangement uses TRBV4-1 and TRBJ1-4; TRBD1 is a possible D gene (6 bases). V lost 4 bases, J lost 7 bases, and 19 bases lay in between. Germline V gene lookup returns CDR1 MGHRA and CDR2 YSYEKL. The CDR3 extends over 16 amino acids. CDR3 loop: CASSLRGGSLGEKLFF. Written as DNA, the CDR3 is TGCGCCAGCAGCCTAAGAGGGGGTTCTTTGGGTGAAAAACTGTTTTTT.